This T cell receptor (beta chain) was recorded in a study of CD8+CD57+ T cells in acquired aplastic anemia. With respect to this clonotype: Its antigen is not identified.

The CDR3 is 14 residues long. V lost 3 bases and J lost 3; bases outside the gene matches: 2. Whoever was chosen for sequencing had shown CD8+CD57+ cell expansion by flow cytometry. Genomic DNA was employed as the template in profiling TCR beta VDJ and CDR3. MiXCR was run by TCRdb on the reads, yielding one entry per CDR3 protein. The sample yields about 95,000 distinct CDR3 sequences, approximately 73% seen once. Study results and limitations: It was found that 25 to 35 CD8+ CDR3 sequences were shared between patients and controls.

J is TRBJ2-1 and V is TRBV12-3 or TRBV12-4; 7 bases align to TRBD2. The TCR comes from a human donor with aplastic anemia. The material sequenced was sorted CD4+, CD8+, or CD8+CD57+ T cells (not recorded which) from PBMCs. This CDR3 is CASSLGGNYNEQFF. Here the CDR3 DNA reads TGTGCCAGCAGTTTGGGGGGGAACTACAATGAGCAGTTCTTC.